This record concerns one TCR beta chain sequence. Its antigen remains unidentified. Unique molecular identifiers were affixed to discrete cDNA molecules within the library. TCRdb recomputed calls from the RACE reads with MiXCR, one row per CDR3 protein. The sample has some 180,000 distinct CDR3 sequences, approximately 20% seen once; the top ten hold 6% to 8%. As for time point: patch test 1, 2 weeks after DPC sensitization. Treatment noted: therapeutic diphenylcyclopropenone sensitization with weekly scalp DPC. The data were obtained in a study of human T cells and chemical hapten exposure. Looking at the study overall: Patch tests applied 0.01% DPC to the upper back and were scored after 6 days. Findings and limits, study-wide: DPC sensitization produced no change in TCRs with frequency above 1 in 1000.

This CDR3 contains 17 residues. Germline CDR1 reads SEHNR; CDR2 reads FQNEAQ (reference sequence). V trimming: 6 bases; J trimming: 4 bases; junction bases outside the gene matches: 14. This receptor was obtained from a woman aged 45-59 years with alopecia areata. Some clones in this sample may be carry-over from other donors' samples. The specimen comprised whole blood, sampled in connection with sensitization to the hapten diphenylcyclopropenone (DPC). The V gene is TRBV7-9, the J gene TRBJ2-3; 9 positions agree with TRBD1. CDR3 sequence (DNA): TGTGCCAGCAGGGAGACCGGGACAGGGTATATCCCAGATACGCAGTATTTT. Translating gives CASRETGTGYIPDTQYF.